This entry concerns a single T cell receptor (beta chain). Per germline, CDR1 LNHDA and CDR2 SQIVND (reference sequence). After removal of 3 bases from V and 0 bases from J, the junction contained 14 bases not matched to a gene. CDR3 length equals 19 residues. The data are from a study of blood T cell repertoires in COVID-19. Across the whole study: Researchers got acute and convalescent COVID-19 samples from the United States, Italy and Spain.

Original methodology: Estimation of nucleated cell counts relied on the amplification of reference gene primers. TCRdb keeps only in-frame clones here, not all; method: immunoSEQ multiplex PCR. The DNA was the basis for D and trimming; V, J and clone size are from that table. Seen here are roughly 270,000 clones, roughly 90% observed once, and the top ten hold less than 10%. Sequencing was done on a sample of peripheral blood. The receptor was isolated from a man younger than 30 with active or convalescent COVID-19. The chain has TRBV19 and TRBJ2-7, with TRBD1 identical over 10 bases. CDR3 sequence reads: CASSISGTGVLNLSYEQYF. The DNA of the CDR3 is TGTGCCAGTAGTATCAGCGGGACAGGGGTCCTTAATCTCTCCTACGAGCAGTACTTC.